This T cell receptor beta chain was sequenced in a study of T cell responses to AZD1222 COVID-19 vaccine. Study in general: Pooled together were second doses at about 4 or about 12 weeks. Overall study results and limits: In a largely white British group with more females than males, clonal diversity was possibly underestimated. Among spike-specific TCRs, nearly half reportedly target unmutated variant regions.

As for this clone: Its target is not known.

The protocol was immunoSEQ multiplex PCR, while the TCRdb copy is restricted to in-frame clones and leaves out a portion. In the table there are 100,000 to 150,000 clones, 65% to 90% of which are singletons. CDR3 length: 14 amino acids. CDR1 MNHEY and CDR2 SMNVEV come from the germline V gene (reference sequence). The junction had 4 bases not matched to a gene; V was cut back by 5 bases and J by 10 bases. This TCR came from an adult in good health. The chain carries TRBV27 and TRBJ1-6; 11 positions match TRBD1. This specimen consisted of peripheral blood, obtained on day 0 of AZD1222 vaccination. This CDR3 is CASSPGTGGSPLHF. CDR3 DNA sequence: TGTGCCAGCAGTCCGGGGACAGGGGGATCACCCCTCCACTTT.